This T cell receptor (beta chain) was identified during a study of T-cell reconstitution after alpha-beta-depleted transplantation in children. V dropped 3 bases and J dropped 4; count of bases not matched to a gene: 3. Germline V lookup: CDR1 KGHSH, CDR2 LQKENI. The CDR3 has 13 amino acids. This clonotype was recorded at least ten times. Construction of the TCRbeta library involved unique molecular identifiers. One entry per CDR3 protein results from TCRdb running MiXCR on the PCR reads. The data show 200,000 or so distinct CDR3 sequences, about 6% seen once. Sequences were derived from PBMCs, sampled before TCRalphabeta/CD19-depleted stem cell transplant. This sequence was found in a girl under three years old with combined immunodeficiency, due to receive a stem cell transplant. V is TRBV18 and J is TRBJ2-7; 7 bases are shared with TRBD1. For the CDR3, the DNA is TGTGCCAGCTCACCGGGACAGCATTACGAGCAGTACTTC. It yields the protein CASSPGQHYEQYF.